Listed below are T cell receptor beta chains from one sample, sequenced in a study of blood T cell repertoires in COVID-19. Profiled with immunoSEQ multiplex PCR; TCRdb holds only in-frame clones, not every one. The sample includes some 110,000 clones, about 88% of them seen just once. The sample consisted of peripheral blood. The receptors come from a man aged 40-55 years with acute or convalescent COVID-19. Each CDR3 is given without its conserved first and last residue. Each record gives: clone size, V gene, J gene, CDR3 protein. Expanded clones are given a class, and other clones once, few, many or no size at all.

size: NA
V: TRBV28
J: TRBJ2-3
CDR3: AIEDRASTDTQY

size: NA
V: TRBV5-1
J: TRBJ2-1
CDR3: ASSRSGDSYNEQF

size: once
V: TRBV28
J: TRBJ1-3
CDR3: ASRRDLTNTIY

size: once
V: TRBV5-1
J: TRBJ1-1
CDR3: ASSLYTNTEAF

size: NA
V: TRBV6-5
J: TRBJ2-7
CDR3: ASSLTGQGNYEQY

size: NA
V: TRBV2
J: TRBJ2-7
CDR3: ASSGTGLAGGPYEQY

size: NA
V: TRBV2
J: TRBJ2-7
CDR3: ASRGRTSGRPYEQY

size: NA
V: TRBV19
J: TRBJ2-1
CDR3: ASSPRTIPGSYNEQF

size: NA
V: TRBV7-9
J: TRBJ1-2
CDR3: ASSTTGTGTGYGYT

size: NA
V: TRBV18
J: TRBJ2-2
CDR3: ASSPTVNTGELF

size: NA
V: TRBV6-2/TRBV6-3
J: TRBJ2-7
CDR3: ASSYTAGSSYEQY

size: NA
V: TRBV6-5
J: TRBJ1-6
CDR3: ASTGRGTYNSPLH

size: NA
V: TRBV5-1
J: TRBJ2-4
CDR3: ASSYGGLRRAKNIQY

size: NA
V: TRBV5-6
J: TRBJ1-2
CDR3: ASSLYREYGYGYT

size: NA
V: TRBV5-4
J: TRBJ1-2
CDR3: ASRGQGDWGYGYT

size: few
V: TRBV28
J: TRBJ1-2
CDR3: ASSSPIHRDRGNYGYT

size: NA
V: TRBV12-3/TRBV12-4
J: TRBJ1-6
CDR3: ASSFGYNSPLH

size: NA
V: TRBV4-1
J: TRBJ1-2
CDR3: ASSQGPVGGGYT

size: NA
V: TRBV4-1
J: TRBJ1-1
CDR3: ASSQVSGYTEAF

size: NA
V: TRBV2
J: TRBJ2-7
CDR3: ASRNPHAGGFPYEQY

size: NA
V: TRBV4-1
J: TRBJ2-1
CDR3: ASSQDIASGPPQGGEQF

size: NA
V: TRBV7-2
J: TRBJ2-2
CDR3: ASSPPGLPRTGELF

size: NA
V: TRBV18
J: TRBJ2-5
CDR3: ASSPGLEETQY

size: once
V: TRBV6-5
J: TRBJ1-3
CDR3: ASSPTGGRNTIY

size: NA
V: TRBV19
J: TRBJ1-6
CDR3: ASSIKWTGGNSPLH

size: NA
V: TRBV6-5
J: TRBJ1-2
CDR3: ASSYDRGYGYT

size: NA
V: TRBV7-8
J: TRBJ2-1
CDR3: ASSAAATRSYNEQF

size: NA
V: TRBV10-3
J: TRBJ1-1
CDR3: AISPPVAAVVRAF

size: NA
V: TRBV19
J: TRBJ1-4
CDR3: ASSPYPPQGKLF

size: NA
V: TRBV28
J: TRBJ1-2
CDR3: ASSFARGYGYT

size: NA
V: TRBV11-2
J: TRBJ2-3
CDR3: ASSLGTGGRTDTQY

size: NA
V: TRBV4-3
J: TRBJ2-7
CDR3: ASSQAGTGRDEQY

size: NA
V: TRBV28
J: TRBJ1-1
CDR3: ASSPRGQGGTEAF

size: once
V: TRBV6-5
J: TRBJ2-7
CDR3: ASSYSGTGPYEQY

size: NA
V: TRBV4-1
J: TRBJ2-7
CDR3: ASSPFRDSSSYEQY

size: few
V: TRBV28
J: TRBJ1-2
CDR3: ASTIRGAGGYT

size: NA
V: TRBV2
J: TRBJ2-2
CDR3: ASSAGHTNTGELF

size: NA
V: TRBV5-5
J: TRBJ2-3
CDR3: ASSLGGGTFTDTQY

size: NA
V: TRBV15
J: TRBJ1-5
CDR3: ATSSAEVGQPQH

size: few
V: TRBV6-2/TRBV6-3
J: TRBJ2-1
CDR3: ASSSGTGGDEQF

size: once
V: TRBV6-6
J: TRBJ2-3
CDR3: ASSSLAGGPGQY

size: NA
V: TRBV6-1
J: TRBJ2-2
CDR3: ASSERTGELF

size: NA
V: TRBV14
J: TRBJ2-2
CDR3: ASSQAGTLNTGELF

size: NA
V: TRBV6-1
J: TRBJ1-2
CDR3: ASSEVAGGYGYT

size: NA
V: TRBV5-1
J: TRBJ2-7
CDR3: ASRTGASGPFYEQY

size: NA
V: TRBV21-1
J: TRBJ1-6
CDR3: ASSKEAGPYYNSPLH

size: NA
V: TRBV11-2
J: TRBJ2-2
CDR3: ASSLFLAGTGELF

size: NA
V: TRBV6-5
J: TRBJ2-3
CDR3: ASQSYGRDPVY

size: NA
V: TRBV9
J: TRBJ1-6
CDR3: ASSVGWDRGNSPLH

size: NA
V: TRBV27
J: TRBJ2-2
CDR3: ASSLAGSTGELF

size: once
V: TRBV3-1/TRBV3-2
J: TRBJ1-3
CDR3: ARPGGPGNTIY

size: NA
V: TRBV3-1/TRBV3-2
J: TRBJ2-3
CDR3: ASSQVNERAADTQY

size: NA
V: TRBV1
J: TRBJ2-7
CDR3: TSSHFFRDAQPGGYEQY

size: NA
V: TRBV18
J: TRBJ1-1
CDR3: ASSPGQNTEAF

size: NA
V: TRBV5-5
J: TRBJ1-2
CDR3: ASSLAEGTGGFNYGYT